This record concerns one T cell receptor beta chain sequence. No cognate antigen has been identified for it. Base qualities are not at hand, and no much larger clone is one base apart. The hyperthyroidism patients were between 18 and 65 years old and newly diagnosed, with a disease duration of less than 2 months. Any patient with an uncontrolled infection, another autoimmune disease, pregnancy or lactation was excluded. Clinical symptoms, serum thyroxine and TRAb, thyroid ultrasound, and orbital computed tomography formed the basis for the diagnoses. For progressor patients, blood was drawn at the first diagnosis of hyperthyroidism, before any ophthalmopathy symptoms had appeared. PBMCs were separated from roughly 9.6 ml of fresh peripheral blood using Ficoll-Paque density gradient centrifugation. Progressor patients were initially diagnosed with Graves' hyperthyroidism and developed ophthalmopathy during follow-up. Trizol reagent was used to extract total RNA, and RNA quality was then checked on an Agilent 2100 Bioanalyzer.

Amplification of TCR beta CDR3 regions was carried out from RNA transcripts. A first-round RT-PCR of the TCR CDR3 used the HTBI primer set with the Qiagen OneStep RT-PCR kit. Libraries were constructed in a second round of multiplex PCR, after which size selection and purification were performed. Sequencing of the libraries was done on an Illumina HiSeq2000 using paired-end 100 bp reads. In the authors' own workflow: SOAPnuke was used to process the raw data, throwing out any read that contained adapters or uncalled bases, had a mean Phred below 15, or lacked an exact constant-primer or identifier match. COPE v1.2.5 was used to merge high-quality paired reads, and clonotypes were defined as unique nucleotide sequences. Clonotypes were aligned to IMGT TRBV, TRBD and TRBJ reference segments using MiTCR v1.1. The analysis included only V-J combinations with a frequency above 0.0001, which together covered about 99% of the repertoires. A TCS score was defined as the ratio between F50 (clonal expansion) and ExV (chaos), using BLOSUM62-based TCRdist between CDR3 peptides within each V-J. Welch's t-statistics and random forest reduced around 520 V-J features to roughly 13, which were used in a naive Bayes classifier (R e1071). TCRdb reworked the public reads: Q25 trimming with fastp, MiXCR clone assembly, productive beta chains retained. Identical CDR3 proteins give one entry, which carries the most common genes and DNA. V and J calls and clone size were set by TCRdb, not the authors. In all, the sample holds approximately 400,000 distinct CDR3 sequences, and less than 15% of those were seen once. The ten biggest clones cover around 21% of the sample.

The data are from a study of T cells in Graves' hyperthyroidism and ophthalmopathy (dated by TCRdb to between 2018 and 2021). The study in broad terms: Peripheral blood was sampled at the time of initial diagnosis, prior to any treatment. The paper describes TCR Vbeta CDR3 sequencing of around 140 peripheral blood samples, made up of some 40 ophthalmopathy patients, approximately 76 hyperthyroidism patients and around 17 progressor patients. For training and testing, the 110 or so patients in the discovery cohort were randomly divided in a 7:3 ratio. Once sampling was done, hyperthyroidism patients were given methimazole at a starting dose of 30 mg daily, whereas ophthalmopathy patients were given high-dose intravenous methylprednisolone. Thyroid tissue and blood T-cell repertoires from more than five Graves' hyperthyroidism patients were also compared in the study. Whether ophthalmopathy could be predicted prospectively was tested in an independent validation cohort made up of under 20 hyperthyroidism patients plus 17 patients who later progressed to ophthalmopathy. To identify TCR V-J signatures that set the groups apart, the researchers used a discovery cohort of about a hundred patients, made up of roughly 45 with Graves' ophthalmopathy and some 60 with stable Graves' hyperthyroidism.

What the research found in general, with its limitations: Most expanded thyroid clonotypes (frequency above 0.001) were also detected in blood, suggesting blood repertoires may reflect thyroid immune responses. Ophthalmopathy was separated from stable hyperthyroidism by a 13 V-J signature model, with about 86% sensitivity and 81% to 82% specificity obtained in cross-validation and 80%/75% obtained in testing. Sample size was not statistically predetermined, and investigators were not blinded to group allocation. During validation, the model predicted progression to ophthalmopathy a median of approximately 6.5 months ahead of onset, with more than 60% sensitivity and under 85% specificity.

Sequences were obtained from blood. This TCR was recovered from a man aged 25 to 40 with Graves' hyperthyroidism that later progressed to Graves' ophthalmopathy.

The DNA sequence reads TGTGCCAGCAGTTACTCGAAAGCAGGTGGGGGGCGAAACACCATATATTTT. It translates to CASSYSKAGGGRNTIYF. The rearranged segments are TRBV6-5 and TRBJ1-3; the D gene is perhaps TRBD1, on 6 matching bases. Looking up the germline V gene yields CDR1 MNHEY and CDR2 SVGAGI. V is reduced by 0 bases and J by 5 bases, leaving a spacing of 17 bases between them. CDR3 length: 17 amino acids, cysteine to phenylalanine. Of all the DNA, just the CDR3 is kept, 51 bases in frame from base 1.